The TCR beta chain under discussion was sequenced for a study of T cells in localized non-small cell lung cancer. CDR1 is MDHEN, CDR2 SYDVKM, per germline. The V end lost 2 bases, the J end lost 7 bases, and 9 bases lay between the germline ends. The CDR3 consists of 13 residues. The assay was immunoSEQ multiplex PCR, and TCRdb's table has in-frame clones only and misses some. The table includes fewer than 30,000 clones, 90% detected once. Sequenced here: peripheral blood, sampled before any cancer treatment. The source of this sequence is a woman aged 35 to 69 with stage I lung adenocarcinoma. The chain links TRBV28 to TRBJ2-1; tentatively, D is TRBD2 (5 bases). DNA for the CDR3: TGTGCCAGCAGTTTAATACTAGGGAATGAGCAGTTCTTC. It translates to CASSLILGNEQFF.